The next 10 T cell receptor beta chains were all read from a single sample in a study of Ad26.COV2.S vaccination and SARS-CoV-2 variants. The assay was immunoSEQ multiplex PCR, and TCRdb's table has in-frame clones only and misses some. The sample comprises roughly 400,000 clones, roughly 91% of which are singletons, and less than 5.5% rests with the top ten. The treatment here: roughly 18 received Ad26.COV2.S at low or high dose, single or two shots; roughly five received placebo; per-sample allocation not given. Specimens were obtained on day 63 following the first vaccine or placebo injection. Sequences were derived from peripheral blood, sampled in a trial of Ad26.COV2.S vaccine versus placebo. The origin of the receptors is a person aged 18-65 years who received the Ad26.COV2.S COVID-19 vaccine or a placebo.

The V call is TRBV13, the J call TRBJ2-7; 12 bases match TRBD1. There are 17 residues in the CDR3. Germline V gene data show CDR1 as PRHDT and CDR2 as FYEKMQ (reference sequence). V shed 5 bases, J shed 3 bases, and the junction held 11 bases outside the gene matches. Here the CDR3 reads CASSTGTGGRNYYEQYF. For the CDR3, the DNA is TGTGCCAGCAGCACAGGGACAGGGGGCCGAAACTACTACGAGCAGTACTTC. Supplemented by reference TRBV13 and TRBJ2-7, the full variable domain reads AAGVIQSPRHLIKEKRETATLKCYPIPRHDTVYWYQQGPGQDPQFLISFYEKMQSDKGSIPDRFSAQQFSDYHSELNMSSLELGDSALYFCASSTGTGGRNYYEQYFGPGTRLTVT.

The CDR3 spells CASSPTDYEQYF. The CDR3 bases are TGTGCCAGCAGCCCTACCGATTACGAGCAGTACTTC. The chain links TRBV7-8 to TRBJ2-7; D gene uncertain. With 5 bases removed from V and 4 bases from J, the gap between germline ends came to 9 bases. This CDR3 is 12 amino acids long. Germline assignment: CDR1 SGHVS and CDR2 FQNEAQ.

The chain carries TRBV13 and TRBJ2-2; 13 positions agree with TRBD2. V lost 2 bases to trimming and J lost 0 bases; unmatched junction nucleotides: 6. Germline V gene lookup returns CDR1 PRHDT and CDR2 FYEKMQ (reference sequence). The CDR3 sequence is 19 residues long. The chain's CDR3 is CASSLSPGLAGANTGELFF. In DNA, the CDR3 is TGTGCCAGCAGCTTATCCCCAGGACTAGCGGGAGCGAACACCGGGGAGCTGTTTTTT.

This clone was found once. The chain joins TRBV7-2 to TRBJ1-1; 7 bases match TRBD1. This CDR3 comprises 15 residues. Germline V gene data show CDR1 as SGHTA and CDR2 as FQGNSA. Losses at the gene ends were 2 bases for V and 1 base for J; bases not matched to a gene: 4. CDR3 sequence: CASSLRKGANTEAFF. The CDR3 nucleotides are TGTGCCAGCAGCTTAAGAAAGGGGGCGAACACTGAAGCTTTCTTT.

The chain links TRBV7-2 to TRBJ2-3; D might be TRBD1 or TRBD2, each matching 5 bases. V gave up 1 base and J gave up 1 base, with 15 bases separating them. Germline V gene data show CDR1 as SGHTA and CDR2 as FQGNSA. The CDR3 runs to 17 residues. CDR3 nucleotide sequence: TGTGCCAGCAGCTTAGTGTCTGGGGGAGTGGGCACAGATACGCAGTATTTT. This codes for CASSLVSGGVGTDTQYF.

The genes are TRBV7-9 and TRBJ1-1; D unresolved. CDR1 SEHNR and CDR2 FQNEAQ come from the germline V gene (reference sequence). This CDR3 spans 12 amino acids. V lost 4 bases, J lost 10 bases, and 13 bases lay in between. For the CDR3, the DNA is TGTGCCAGCAGCTATACCTTACCGGGAGCTTTCTTT. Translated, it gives CASSYTLPGAFF.

The DNA of the CDR3 is TGTGCCAGTAGTAAACAGGGTTCGAATCAGCCCCAGCATTTT. Protein product: CASSKQGSNQPQHF. The rearrangement joins TRBV19 to TRBJ1-5; D might be TRBD1 (6 bases). Trimming pared 4 bases from V and 4 bases from J, leaving 11 bases between. Per the germline V gene, CDR1 is LNHDA and CDR2 is SQIVND (reference sequence). The CDR3 runs 14 residues.

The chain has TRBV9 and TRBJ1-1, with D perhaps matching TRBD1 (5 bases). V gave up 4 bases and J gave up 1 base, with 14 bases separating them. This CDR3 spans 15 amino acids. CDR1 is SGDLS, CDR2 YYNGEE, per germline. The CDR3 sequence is CASSPFGQGNTEAFF. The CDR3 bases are TGTGCCAGCAGCCCATTCGGGCAGGGGAACACTGAAGCTTTCTTT.

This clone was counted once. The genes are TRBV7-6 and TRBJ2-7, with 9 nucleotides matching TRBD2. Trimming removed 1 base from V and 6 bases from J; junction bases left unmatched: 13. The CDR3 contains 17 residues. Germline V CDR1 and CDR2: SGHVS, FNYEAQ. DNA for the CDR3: TGTGCCAGCAGCTTAGATGCGGGGGGGGCCGTAGGTGTCGAGCAGTACTTC. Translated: CASSLDAGGAVGVEQYF.

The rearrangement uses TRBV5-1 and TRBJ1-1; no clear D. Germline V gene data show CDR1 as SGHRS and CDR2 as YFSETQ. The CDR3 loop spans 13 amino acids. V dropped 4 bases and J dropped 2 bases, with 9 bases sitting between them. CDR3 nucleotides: TGCGCCAGCAGCCCCGGATATAACACTGAAGCTTTCTTT. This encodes CASSPGYNTEAFF.